This T cell receptor beta chain was identified in a study of blood T cell repertoires in COVID-19. Across the study: Researchers got acute and convalescent COVID-19 samples from the United States, Italy and Spain. PBMCs, B-cell-depleted T cells, or T cells were the source of the cDNA or gDNA that made up the material.

This CDR3 has 12 residues. Trimming took 5 bases from V and 5 from J; bases not matched to a gene: 2. In the source study's methods: How many nucleated cells were present was estimated from reference gene primer amplification. Produced via immunoSEQ multiplex PCR; TCRdb's table is partial and in-frame only. That table furnishes V, J and clone size, whereas the DNA furnished D and trimming. The table has about 90,000 clones, 72% seen once. This clonotype was sampled from a woman at least 80 years old with acute or convalescent COVID-19. The V gene is TRBV12-3 or TRBV12-4, the J gene TRBJ1-2; 7 nucleotides line up with TRBD1. The sequenced material came from peripheral blood. DNA of the CDR3: TGTGCCAGCAGTCAGACAGGGTATGGCTACACCTTC. Translating it yields CASSQTGYGYTF.